This T cell receptor beta chain was found in a study of regulatory T cells in long-lasting Graves disease. Researchers made TCR beta libraries by using iRepertoire HTBI primers and running Arm-PCR on CDR3 regions. TCRdb analysed the multiplex PCR reads with MiXCR anew, one entry per CDR3 protein. The table includes 510,000 or so distinct CDR3 sequences, approximately 12% detected once. Study-wide findings and caveats: With persistent disease, TRBV28, TRBJ1-2 and TRBJ2-5 were the favored segments.

The V end was cut by 8 bases, the J end by 2 bases, with 15 bases between. There are 14 residues in the CDR3. Indicated time point: newly diagnosed GD, antithyroid drugs for less than 3 months. After RNA was extracted from PBMCs, the TCR library was made from it. This clonotype appeared many times. Its antigen is not known. This sample also appeared in a second study, on T cells in Graves' hyperthyroidism and ophthalmopathy. That work contributes: The primer set for the first-round RT-PCR of the TCR CDR3 was HTBI.

The V and J genes are TRBV12-3 or TRBV12-4 and TRBJ1-1; possible D gene TRBD1, 5 bases. The specimen was peripheral blood mononuclear cells (PBMCs), collected at new diagnosis, from a patient treated with antithyroid drugs. The clonotype comes from a woman younger than 45 with Graves disease. The CDR3: CASLLRGFNTEAFF. Written as DNA, the CDR3 is TGTGCCAGCCTCCTCCGGGGCTTCAACACTGAAGCTTTCTTT.